This T cell receptor beta chain emerged from a study of identical twins. Study-wide results and caveats: Twins shared out-of-frame alpha sequences with excess low generation probability.

This clonotype appeared many times. Its antigen remains unidentified. After template switching added a universal primer site, the resulting cDNA carried unique molecular identifiers. TCRdb independently ran MiXCR on the 5' RACE reads; one entry per CDR3 protein. Of roughly 750,000 distinct CDR3 sequences in the sample, about 20% were seen once. With 4 bases removed from V and 4 bases from J, the gap between germline ends came to 10 bases. The V gene's germline CDR1 is GTSNPN and CDR2 SVGIG (reference sequence). This CDR3 has 12 residues. These data were likewise used in another study, on T cells expressing NK-cell markers. As that report states: Also leading the CD3+CD56-NKG2C+ fraction in a few donors were these clonotypes.

This chain uses TRBV30 with TRBJ1-2; no definite D call. Sequenced input: PBMCs. This sequence was found in a young woman in good health. This CDR3 reads CAWNTGSYGYTF. Written as DNA, the CDR3 is TGTGCCTGGAACACGGGAAGCTATGGCTACACCTTC.